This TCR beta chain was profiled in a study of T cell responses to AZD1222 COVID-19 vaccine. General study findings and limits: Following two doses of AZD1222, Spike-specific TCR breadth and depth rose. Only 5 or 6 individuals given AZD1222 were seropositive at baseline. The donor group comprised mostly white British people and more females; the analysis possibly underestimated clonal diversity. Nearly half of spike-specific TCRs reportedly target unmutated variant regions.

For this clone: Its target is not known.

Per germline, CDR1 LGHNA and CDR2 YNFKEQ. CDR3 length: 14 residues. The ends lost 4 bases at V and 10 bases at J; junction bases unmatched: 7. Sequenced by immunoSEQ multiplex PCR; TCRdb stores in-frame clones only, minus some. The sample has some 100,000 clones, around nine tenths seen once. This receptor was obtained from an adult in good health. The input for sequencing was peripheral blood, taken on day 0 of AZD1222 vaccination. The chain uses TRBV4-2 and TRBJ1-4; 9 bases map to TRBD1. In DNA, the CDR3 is TGTGCCAGCAGCCTGGACAGGGGAGGGGGAAAACTGTTTTTT. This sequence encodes CASSLDRGGGKLFF.